A single sample is the source of the 22 T cell receptor beta chains below, sequenced in a study of T cells after yellow fever vaccination. TCRdb redid the calling of the 5' RACE reads with MiXCR, one entry per CDR3 protein. The table has hundreds of thousands of distinct CDR3 sequences, roughly 12% seen once. Sequencing was performed on PBMCs, taken on the day of the yellow fever booster vaccination. All receptors come from a man aged 25-40 years who received the YFV17D yellow fever vaccine.

Only a few counts were recorded for this clonotype. This chain uses TRBV29-1 with TRBJ2-6, with TRBD1 matching over 7 bases. The CDR3 sequence is 16 residues long. V trimming: 6 bases; J trimming: 0 bases; junction bases outside the gene matches: 8. Germline V gene sequence: CDR1 SQVTM, CDR2 ANQGSEA. Written as DNA, the CDR3 is TGCAGCGTCCCGGACAGGACACGCTCTGGGGCCAACGTCCTGACTTTC. Encoded protein: CSVPDRTRSGANVLTF. Using reference TRBV29-1 and TRBJ2-6 for the parts outside the CDR3, the full variable domain is SAVISQKPSRDICQRGTSLTIQCQVDSQVTMMFWYRQQPGQSLTLIATANQGSEATYESGFVIDKFPISRPNLTFSTLTVSNMSPEDSSIYLCSVPDRTRSGANVLTFGAGSRLTVL.

With regard to this clonotype: Without the conserved terminal phenylalanine or tryptophan, this CDR3 likely stems from a read error. The J gene is TRBJ2-2, the V gene TRBV10-3; D unclear. Germline loops: CDR1 ENHRY, CDR2 SYGVKD. With 6 bases removed from V and 4 bases from J, the gap between germline ends came to 9 bases. This CDR3 contains 13 residues. CDR3 coding DNA: TGTGCCATCAGGGTTGGAAGCACCGGGGAGCTGTTTTCT. Translation gives CAIRVGSTGELFS.

This clonotype was found many times. The chain recombines TRBV5-5 with TRBJ2-5; the match to TRBD1 covers 7 bases. Germline CDR1 and CDR2: SGHKS and YYEKEE (reference sequence). The CDR3 spans 14 residues. Trimming removed 4 bases from V and 3 bases from J; junction bases left unmatched: 6. CDR3 DNA sequence: TGTGCCAGCAGCCCCGGACAGGTAGAAGAGACCCAGTACTTC. Translating gives CASSPGQVEETQYF.

This clonotype was found a few times. V is TRBV29-1 and J is TRBJ1-2; D perhaps matches TRBD1 (6 bases). This CDR3 has 12 residues. V dropped 4 bases and J dropped 6 bases, with 12 bases sitting between them. Germline CDR1 is SQVTM and CDR2 is ANQGSEA. DNA of the CDR3: TGCAGCGTTGCATCAGGGGCGGATGGCTACACCTTC. Residues: CSVASGADGYTF.

The chain carries TRBV12-3 or TRBV12-4 and TRBJ2-2; D is uncertain. V was shortened by 6 bases and J by 4 bases, with 15 bases between the two germline ends. The CDR3 is 15 amino acids. Here the CDR3 reads CASSHGRSVTGELFF. The CDR3 region has the DNA TGTGCCAGCAGCCACGGACGGAGCGTCACCGGGGAGCTGTTTTTT.

The chain recombines TRBV4-2 with TRBJ1-1; D gene uncertain. V was shortened by 3 bases and J by 0 bases, with 8 bases between the two germline ends. The CDR3 extends over 14 amino acids. Germline loops: CDR1 LGHNA, CDR2 YNFKEQ. The DNA of the CDR3 is TGTGCCAGCAGCCAGCCTACCATGAACACTGAAGCTTTCTTT. It specifies CASSQPTMNTEAFF.

The rearrangement uses TRBV5-1 and TRBJ2-3; TRBD2 is a possible D gene (6 bases). Per the germline V gene, CDR1 is SGHRS and CDR2 is YFSETQ. V was shortened by 4 bases and J by 2 bases, with 20 bases between the two germline ends. The CDR3 sequence is 17 residues long. The CDR3 region is CASSPWGRSGDTDTQYF. The CDR3 DNA reads as TGCGCCAGCAGCCCCTGGGGGAGGAGCGGAGACACAGATACGCAGTATTTT. Full variable domain (rest looked up from reference TRBV5-1 and TRBJ2-3): KAGVTQTPRYLIKTRGQQVTLSCSPISGHRSVSWYQQTPGQGLQFLFEYFSETQRNKGNFPGRFSGRQFSNSRSEMNVSTLELGDSALYLCASSPWGRSGDTDTQYFGPGTRLTVL.

This clonotype was recorded only once. J is TRBJ2-5 and V is TRBV24-1, with 9 positions matching TRBD2. Germline CDR1 KGHDR, CDR2 SFDVKD. The trim removed 5 bases at V and 13 bases at J, leaving 10 bases unmatched. The CDR3 extends over 13 amino acids. For the CDR3, the DNA is TGTGCCACCAGTGTTAGTATAGCGGGAGAGAGGTACTTC. This gives the protein CATSVSIAGERYF.

This chain links TRBV5-6 with TRBJ2-7; no definite D call. The CDR3 runs to 16 residues. Germline V gives CDR1 SGHDT, CDR2 YYEEEE. V was cut by 0 bases and J by 4 bases, with 17 bases left in between. CDR3 coding DNA: TGTGCCAGCAGCTTGGCTGGACCTACGTTATTTTACGAGCAGTACTTC. This translates into CASSLAGPTLFYEQYF.

This chain connects TRBV11-1 to TRBJ2-7, with D perhaps matching TRBD1 or TRBD2 (5 bases each). Trimming took off 1 base at V and 4 bases at J, with 14 bases between the two ends. Per germline, CDR1 SGHAT and CDR2 FQDESV (reference sequence). The CDR3 is 15 amino acids. The CDR3 is CASSLDPGPAYEQYF. The CDR3 coding sequence is TGTGCCAGCAGCTTAGACCCGGGACCAGCGTACGAGCAGTACTTC.

For this clonotype: Mismatch with germline at one junction end may stem from a read error. The chain is built from TRBV9 and TRBJ2-1, with 11 nucleotides matching TRBD2. The CDR3 runs 17 residues. The germline V gene encodes CDR1 SGDLS and CDR2 YYNGEE. The CDR3 is CGSSAQILAGGGNEQFF. Here the CDR3 DNA reads TGTGGCAGCAGCGCGCAAATCTTAGCGGGAGGGGGCAATGAGCAGTTCTTC.

This clonotype was counted at least ten times. The chain carries TRBV20-1 and TRBJ2-7, with unresolved D. The CDR3 totals 13 residues. The germline V and J ends were trimmed by 5 bases and 6 bases, with 17 bases remaining between them. Looked up from germline, CDR1 is DFQATT and CDR2 is SNEGSKA (reference sequence). CDR3 in amino acids: CSAGPSGVLEQYF. CDR3 coding DNA: TGCAGTGCTGGCCCCTCAGGAGTTCTCGAGCAGTACTTC.

The V call is TRBV6-5, the J call TRBJ2-7, with 12 bases fitting TRBD2. CDR3 length equals 17 residues. CDR1 is MNHEY and CDR2 is SVGAGI in the germline V gene. The J segment lost 2 bases and the V segment lost 2 bases, leaving 7 bases of the junction unmatched. The CDR3: CASSYGLAGGGAYEQYF. DNA of the CDR3: TGTGCCAGCAGTTACGGTCTAGCGGGAGGGGGGGCCTACGAGCAGTACTTC.

This chain connects TRBV6-1 to TRBJ2-2; D perhaps matches TRBD2 (5 bases). CDR3 size: 14 residues. The germline gives CDR1 MNHNS, CDR2 SASEGT. V dropped 6 bases and J dropped 0 bases, with 8 bases sitting between them. DNA of the CDR3: TGTGCCAGCAGGGGAGCCTCGAACACCGGGGAGCTGTTTTTT. Translation: CASRGASNTGELFF.

The rearrangement uses TRBV12-3 or TRBV12-4 and TRBJ2-1, with D perhaps matching TRBD2 (6 bases). V was pared by 5 bases and J by 4 bases, with 24 bases between. The CDR3 extends over 18 amino acids. The CDR3 here is CASSPRPEGREAYNEQFF. The CDR3 coding sequence is TGTGCCAGCAGTCCCCGCCCGGAGGGCAGGGAAGCGTACAATGAGCAGTTCTTC.

CDR3 coding DNA: TGTGCCAGCGCCGGACTAGCGGGAGATGAGCAGTTCTTC. Translating gives CASAGLAGDEQFF. The chain is built from TRBV2 and TRBJ2-1, with 13 bases that match TRBD2. Germline V CDR1 and CDR2: SNHLY, FYNNEI. This CDR3 comprises 13 residues. J was trimmed by 8 bases and V by 8 bases; bases with no gene match: 3.

This clonotype was detected ten times or more. The rearrangement joins TRBV29-1 to TRBJ2-5; 7 nucleotides match TRBD1. In germline, CDR1 is SQVTM, CDR2 ANQGSEA. After removal of 3 bases from V and 7 bases from J, the junction contained 5 bases not matched to a gene. The length of the CDR3 is 12 residues. The CDR3 reads CSVDRQGSTQYF. As DNA, the CDR3 is TGCAGCGTTGATAGACAGGGATCGACCCAGTACTTC.

The J gene is TRBJ2-5, the V gene TRBV11-2, with D unresolved. CDR1 and CDR2 from the germline V gene are SGHAT and FQNNGV. The V gene lost 2 bases and the J gene lost 1 base, with 11 bases spanning the gap. This CDR3 contains 15 residues. CDR3 bases: TGTGCCAGCAGCTTAAGTGTCGAATCCCAAGAGACCCAGTACTTC. It codes for CASSLSVESQETQYF.

This clonotype was seen more than once but under ten times. The chain couples TRBV18 to TRBJ2-1; the match to TRBD2 covers 7 bases. The CDR3 consists of 17 residues. Germline V gives CDR1 KGHSH, CDR2 LQKENI. The V segment lost 0 bases and the J segment 13 bases; nucleotides outside the gene matches: 18. CDR3 amino acids: CASSPPGRDRAGTNQFF. The CDR3 bases are TGTGCCAGCTCACCACCAGGGAGAGATAGAGCGGGGACCAACCAGTTCTTC. Complete variable domain (other parts from reference TRBV18 and TRBJ2-1): NAGVMQNPRHLVRRRGQEARLRCSPMKGHSHVYWYRQLPEEGLKFMVYLQKENIIDESGMPKERFSAEFPKEGPSILRIQQVVRGDSAAYFCASSPPGRDRAGTNQFFGPGTRLTVL.

The genes are TRBV6-2 or TRBV6-3 and TRBJ1-2; tentatively, D is TRBD1 (5 bases). This CDR3 is 14 amino acids long. From germline, CDR1 is MNHEY and CDR2 SVGEGT. Trimming removed 6 bases from V and 8 bases from J, with 19 bases in between. The CDR3 sequence is CASSRTGQGQGYTF. The CDR3 nucleotides read TGTGCCAGCAGCCGGACCGGCCAGGGCCAAGGCTACACCTTC.

This clonotype has a handful of counts. The chain joins TRBV4-3 to TRBJ2-1; TRBD2 matches 7 bases. The ends lost 0 bases at V and 9 bases at J; junction bases unmatched: 8. CDR1 and CDR2 from the germline V gene are LGHNA and YSLEER. CDR3 length: 15 amino acids. CDR3 loop: CASSQDIPPGGEQFF. CDR3 bases: TGCGCCAGCAGCCAAGATATTCCCCCGGGGGGTGAGCAGTTCTTC.

This clonotype has only a few counts. The gene calls are TRBV12-3 or TRBV12-4 and TRBJ2-7; D might be TRBD2 (6 bases). V lost 1 base, J lost 11 bases, and 15 bases lay in between. The CDR3 spans 13 residues. The CDR3 DNA follows: TGTGCCAGCAGTTTAGGGTACCCCCGGAGGGAGTACTTC. It is translated as CASSLGYPRREYF.